This T cell receptor beta chain emerged from a study of T cell responses to AZD1222 COVID-19 vaccine. Findings and caveats of the study: Clonal diversity was possibly underestimated; the donors were predominantly white British and more often female. An increase in Spike-specific TCR breadth and depth was observed after two AZD1222 doses. At 160-218 and 743-854, vaccine-associated CD4 TCRs were dominant, and they spanned spike. It was only six AZD1222 recipients who were seropositive at baseline.

On this clone itself: Its cognate antigen is unknown.

Using immunoSEQ multiplex PCR, the repertoire was profiled, and TCRdb retains in-frame clones only, with some absent. The table records over 85,000 clones, roughly 89% of them present only once. The CDR3 length is 15 residues. Per the germline V gene, CDR1 is SEHNR and CDR2 is FQNEAQ (reference sequence). Trimming shortened V by 5 bases and J by 7 bases, and 18 bases separated the two germline ends. The receptor was derived from an adult who received the AZD1222 COVID-19 vaccine. The specimen was peripheral blood, collected 28 days after the second AZD1222 dose. The chain uses TRBV7-9 and TRBJ1-5, with a possible D match to TRBD1 (5 bases). CDR3 DNA sequence: TGTGCCAGCAGCCCTACCTGGGGCTACGGACAGCCCCAGCATTTT. Protein: CASSPTWGYGQPQHF. Drawing the rest from reference TRBV7-9 and TRBJ1-5, the complete variable domain is DTGVSQNPRHKITKRGQNVTFRCDPISEHNRLYWYRQTLGQGPEFLTYFQNEAQLEKSRLLSDRFSAERPKGSFSTLEIQRTEQGDSAMYLCASSPTWGYGQPQHFGDGTRLSIL.